The 11 T cell receptor beta chains given below trace back to one sample, sequenced in a study of shared clonotypes between healthy human individuals. Sequencing was performed with immunoSEQ multiplex PCR; in TCRdb, only in-frame clones are kept and a portion is missing. This table holds about 2.3 million clones, 85% to 95% found once. Sample: naive CD4+ T cells from PBMCs. Subset meaning: CD45RA+ positively selected. These receptors originate from a man younger than 30 in good health. Some clones in this sample may be carry-over from other donors' samples.

CDR3 protein: CASSILAGGPKTGELFF. The CDR3 nucleotides are TGTGCCAGTAGTATACTAGCGGGAGGGCCCAAGACCGGGGAGCTGTTTTTT. The chain has TRBV19 and TRBJ2-2; the match to TRBD2 covers 12 bases. In germline, CDR1 is LNHDA, CDR2 SQIVND (reference sequence). The CDR3 consists of 17 residues. Trimming removed 2 bases from V and 5 bases from J; junction bases left unmatched: 6.

The CDR3 protein is CASSPFGPKGNTIYF. The DNA of the CDR3 is TGCGCCAGCAGCCCATTCGGGCCAAAGGGAAACACCATATATTTT. The chain is built from TRBV5-1 and TRBJ1-3; no firm D call. Looked up from germline, CDR1 is SGHRS and CDR2 is YFSETQ. This CDR3 region has 15 residues. The germline V and J ends were trimmed by 4 bases and 4 bases, with 15 bases remaining between them. Variable domain in full (rest from reference TRBV5-1 and TRBJ1-3): KAGVTQTPRYLIKTRGQQVTLSCSPISGHRSVSWYQQTPGQGLQFLFEYFSETQRNKGNFPGRFSGRQFSNSRSEMNVSTLELGDSALYLCASSPFGPKGNTIYFGEGSWLTVV.

The CDR3 spells CAWRNRGPTGELFF. CDR3 DNA sequence: TGTGCCTGGCGAAACAGGGGGCCAACGGGGGAGCTGTTTTTT. The chain carries TRBV30 and TRBJ2-2; TRBD1 agrees at 9 bases. Germline values: CDR1 GTSNPN, CDR2 SVGIG (reference sequence). The CDR3 is 14 residues long. V lost 5 bases to trimming and J lost 8 bases; unmatched junction nucleotides: 9.

The chain recombines TRBV18 with TRBJ2-1; TRBD2 agrees at 9 bases. This CDR3 contains 16 residues. Germline CDR1 is KGHSH and CDR2 is LQKENI. V shed 2 bases, J shed 0 bases, and the junction held 2 bases outside the gene matches. The CDR3 region has the DNA TGTGCCAGCTCACCAAGCGGGAGGAGCTCCTACAATGAGCAGTTCTTC. This translates into CASSPSGRSSYNEQFF.

The count of this clone is one. Other DNA variants within this sample encode the same CDR3. This chain links TRBV5-1 with TRBJ1-2; a weak D match, TRBD1 (5 bases). Germline CDR1 and CDR2: SGHRS and YFSETQ. The CDR3 is 12 residues long. Trimming left V 5 bases short and J 1 base short, with 6 bases between. CDR3 bases: TGCGCCAGCAGAGACAGTAACTATGGCTACACCTTC. Its protein is CASRDSNYGYTF.

V usage is TRBV11-2 and J usage is TRBJ2-1; 9 positions agree with TRBD1. This CDR3 is 17 amino acids long. Germline values: CDR1 SGHAT, CDR2 FQNNGV. Losses at the gene ends were 1 base for V and 9 bases for J; bases not matched to a gene: 13. CDR3: CASSLGSLTGGTVEQFF. CDR3 in DNA: TGTGCCAGCAGCTTAGGGTCACTTACAGGGGGCACGGTTGAGCAGTTCTTC. The entire variable domain, with the rest obtained from reference TRBV11-2 and TRBJ2-1, is as follows: EAGVAQSPRYKIIEKRQSVAFWCNPISGHATLYWYQQILGQGPKLLIQFQNNGVVDDSQLPKDRFSAERLKGVDSTLKIQPAKLEDSAVYLCASSLGSLTGGTVEQFFGPGTRLTVL.

As for this clone: At the DNA level, this CDR3 is encoded by other sequences in the same sample as well. The J gene is TRBJ2-5, the V gene TRBV5-1, with 10 bases that match TRBD2. V dropped 0 bases and J dropped 4; count of bases not matched to a gene: 3. The length of the CDR3 is 15 residues. Germline lookup yields CDR1 SGHRS and CDR2 YFSETQ. DNA for the CDR3: TGCGCCAGCAGCTTGGGGCTAGCGGGAGTAGAGACCCAGTACTTC. Translated: CASSLGLAGVETQYF.

This rearrangement joins TRBV20-1 to TRBJ1-1; no firm D call. CDR1 and CDR2 from the germline V gene are DFQATT and SNEGSKA (reference sequence). The CDR3 sequence is 11 residues long. CDR3 DNA: TGCGGCTTCTTGTGGAACACTGAAGCTTTCTTT. It codes for CGFLWNTEAFF.

Details on this clone: Other nucleotide sequences in the sample specify the same CDR3. The gene calls are TRBV11-2 and TRBJ2-5, with D unclear. Germline lookup yields CDR1 SGHAT and CDR2 FQNNGV. The V end lost 1 base, the J end lost 2 bases, and 2 bases lay between the germline ends. This CDR3 region has 12 residues. DNA for the CDR3: TGTGCCAGCAGCTTAGTTCAAGAGACCCAGTACTTC. This gives the protein CASSLVQETQYF.

This chain uses TRBV6-5 with TRBJ2-2; tentatively, D is TRBD2 (5 bases). The V gene lost 2 bases and the J gene lost 3 bases, with 10 bases spanning the gap. Germline V gene lookup returns CDR1 MNHEY and CDR2 SVGAGI. This CDR3 comprises 15 residues. The chain's CDR3 is CASSYGRADTGELFF. The CDR3 bases are TGTGCCAGCAGTTACGGGCGAGCGGACACCGGGGAGCTGTTTTTT.

The V call is TRBV19, the J call TRBJ2-7; 10 nucleotides agree with TRBD2. CDR3 length: 15 residues. In germline, CDR1 is LNHDA, CDR2 SQIVND (reference sequence). Trimming cost V 6 bases and J 3 bases; bases outside gene matches: 8. As DNA, the CDR3 is TGTGCCAGTAGCGTTCGACTAGCGGGTCTCTACGAGCAGTACTTC. Translation: CASSVRLAGLYEQYF.